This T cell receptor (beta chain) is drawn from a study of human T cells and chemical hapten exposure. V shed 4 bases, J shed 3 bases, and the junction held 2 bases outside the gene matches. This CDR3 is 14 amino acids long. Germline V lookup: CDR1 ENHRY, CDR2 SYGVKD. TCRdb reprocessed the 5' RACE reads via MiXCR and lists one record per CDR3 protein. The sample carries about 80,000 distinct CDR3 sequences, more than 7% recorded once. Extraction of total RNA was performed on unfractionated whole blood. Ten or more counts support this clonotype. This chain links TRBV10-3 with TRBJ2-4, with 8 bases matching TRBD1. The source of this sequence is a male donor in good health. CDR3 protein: CAISGGQGKNIQYF. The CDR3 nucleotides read TGTGCCATCAGTGGAGGACAGGGCAAAAACATTCAGTACTTC.